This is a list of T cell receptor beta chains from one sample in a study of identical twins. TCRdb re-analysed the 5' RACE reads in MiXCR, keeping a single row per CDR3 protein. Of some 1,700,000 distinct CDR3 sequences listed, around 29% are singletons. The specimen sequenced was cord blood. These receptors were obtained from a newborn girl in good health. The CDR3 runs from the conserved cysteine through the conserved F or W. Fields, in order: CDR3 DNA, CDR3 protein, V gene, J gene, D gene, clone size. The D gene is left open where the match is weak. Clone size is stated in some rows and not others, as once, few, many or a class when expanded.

TGTGCCACCAGGGCGGCTGAAGCTTTCTTT	CATRAAEAFF	TRBV28	TRBJ1-1	-	few
TGTGCCAGCAGCCCCGACAGGTGGCTTGCTGAAAAACTGTTTTTT	CASSPDRWLAEKLFF	TRBV6-5	TRBJ1-4	-	-
TGTGCCAGCAGCAAAGGTACAGCCGAGCAGTTCTTC	CASSKGTAEQFF	TRBV21-1	TRBJ2-1	-	-
TGCAGTGCTGGGACAGGGGAGAGGTCCTACGAGCAGTACTTC	CSAGTGERSYEQYF	TRBV20-1	TRBJ2-7	TRBD1	few
TGCAGTGCGATTGGACAGGGGTTGCAGCCCCAGCATTTT	CSAIGQGLQPQHF	TRBV20-1	TRBJ1-5	TRBD1	-
TGTGCCAGCAGCTTGGGGCTAGAGGAGTTCTTC	CASSLGLEEFF	TRBV5-6	TRBJ2-1	-	-
TGCAGTGGCCCGCTAAGGAACACTGAAGCTTTCTTT	CSGPLRNTEAFF	TRBV20-1	TRBJ1-1	-	-
TGTGCCAGCAGCTTGGGACTAGCACCGTTTTACAATGAGCAGTTCTTC	CASSLGLAPFYNEQFF	TRBV7-9	TRBJ2-1	TRBD2	-
TGTGCCAGCAGTTTCCTTCAGGGGTCAGATACGCAGTATTTT	CASSFLQGSDTQYF	TRBV28	TRBJ2-3	-	few
TGCGCCAGCGGGGACGGGATCGGTGAAAAACTGTTTTTT	CASGDGIGEKLFF	TRBV5-1	TRBJ1-4	-	-
TGTGCCAGCAGTTCCCGGGACAGGGGGTACTATGGCTACACCTTC	CASSSRDRGYYGYTF	TRBV12-3/TRBV12-4	TRBJ1-2	TRBD1	-
TGTGCCAGCAGCCCTCGACAGTGGGGGATGAACACTGAAGCTTTCTTT	CASSPRQWGMNTEAFF	TRBV4-2	TRBJ1-1	-	few
TGTGCCAGCTCACCACGCAGAGGACTAGCGGATTACAATGAGCAGTTCTTC	CASSPRRGLADYNEQFF	TRBV18	TRBJ2-1	TRBD2	few
TGTGCCAGCTCACCAAAAACAGGAACCGAGCAGTACTTC	CASSPKTGTEQYF	TRBV18	TRBJ2-7	-	-
TGTGCCAGTAGTATGGCGGGTGCAGATCAGCCCCAGCATTTT	CASSMAGADQPQHF	TRBV19	TRBJ1-5	-	few
TGTGCCAGCAGCTTGGCCAAGGGACTCACAGATACGCAGTATTTT	CASSLAKGLTDTQYF	TRBV5-6	TRBJ2-3	-	-
TGCGCCAGCAGCCAAGTTCAGCGATACAATGAGCAGTTCTTC	CASSQVQRYNEQFF	TRBV4-1	TRBJ2-1	-	-
TGCGCCAGCAGCCAAACCGGGACTAGCGGGAGGGAGGCGACCCAGTACTTC	CASSQTGTSGREATQYF	TRBV4-1	TRBJ2-5	TRBD2	-
TGTGCCAGCAGCTTAATAATAGCGGGGCCCACCTACGAGCAGTACTTC	CASSLIIAGPTYEQYF	TRBV7-8	TRBJ2-7	TRBD2	-
TGCGCCAGCAGCATATCAAACAGGGCTGGGGCCAACGTCCTGACTTTC	CASSISNRAGANVLTF	TRBV5-1	TRBJ2-6	-	few
TGTGCCAGCAGTTGGAAGGGTGTTAGGAGAGAGACCCAGTACTTC	CASSWKGVRRETQYF	TRBV6-5	TRBJ2-5	-	many
TGTGCCACAAAACTAGCACATAGCACAGATACGCAGTATTTT	CATKLAHSTDTQYF	TRBV15	TRBJ2-3	-	few